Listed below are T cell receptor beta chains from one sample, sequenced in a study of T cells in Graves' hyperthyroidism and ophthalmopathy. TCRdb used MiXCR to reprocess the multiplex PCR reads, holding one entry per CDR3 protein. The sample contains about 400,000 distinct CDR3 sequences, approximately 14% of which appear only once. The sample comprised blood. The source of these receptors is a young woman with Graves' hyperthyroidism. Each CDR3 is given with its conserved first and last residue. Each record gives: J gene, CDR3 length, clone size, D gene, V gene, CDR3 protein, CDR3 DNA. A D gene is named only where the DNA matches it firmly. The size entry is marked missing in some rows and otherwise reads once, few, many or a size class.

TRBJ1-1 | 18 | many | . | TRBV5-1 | CASSLRGTGSSMNTEAFF | TGCGCCAGCAGCTTGCGGGGGACCGGGAGCTCCATGAACACTGAAGCTTTCTTT
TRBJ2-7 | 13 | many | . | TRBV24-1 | CATSDPGQYEQYF | TGTGCCACCAGTGATCCAGGACAGTACGAGCAGTACTTC
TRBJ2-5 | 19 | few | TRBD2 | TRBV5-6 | CASSVPGLAGVAAQETQYF | TGTGCCAGCAGCGTACCGGGACTAGCGGGAGTGGCGGCGCAAGAGACCCAGTACTTC
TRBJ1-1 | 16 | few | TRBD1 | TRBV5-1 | CASRFEPGQRHTEAFF | TGCGCCAGCAGATTCGAACCGGGACAGCGACACACTGAAGCTTTCTTT
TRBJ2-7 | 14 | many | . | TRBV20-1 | CSARGTQGFYEQYF | TGCAGTGCTAGAGGGACCCAGGGCTTCTACGAGCAGTACTTC
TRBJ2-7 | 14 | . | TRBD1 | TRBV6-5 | CASSYTGTAYEQYF | TGTGCCAGCAGTTACACCGGGACAGCCTACGAGCAGTACTTC
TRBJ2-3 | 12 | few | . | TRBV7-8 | CASSLVVDTQYF | TGTGCCAGCAGCTTAGTAGTAGATACGCAGTATTTT
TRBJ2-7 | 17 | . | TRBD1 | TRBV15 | CATSRDSGQGVPYEQYF | TGTGCCACCAGCAGAGATTCCGGACAGGGGGTGCCCTACGAGCAGTACTTC
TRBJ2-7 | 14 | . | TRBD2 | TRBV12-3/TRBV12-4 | CASRRASGSYEQYF | TGTGCCAGCAGGAGGGCTAGCGGGTCGTACGAGCAGTACTTC
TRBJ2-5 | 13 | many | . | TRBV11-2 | CASSLFVKETQYF | TGTGCCAGCAGCTTATTTGTAAAAGAGACCCAGTACTTC
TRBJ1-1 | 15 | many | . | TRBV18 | CASSPPGLGNTEAFF | TGTGCCAGCTCACCACCGGGCTTGGGGAACACTGAAGCTTTCTTT
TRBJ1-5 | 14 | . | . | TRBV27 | CASKALGGNQPQHF | TGTGCCAGCAAGGCCCTAGGGGGGAATCAGCCCCAGCATTTT
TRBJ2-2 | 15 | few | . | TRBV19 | CASSRAAELTGELFF | TGTGCCAGTAGCAGGGCGGCAGAACTCACCGGGGAGCTGTTTTTT
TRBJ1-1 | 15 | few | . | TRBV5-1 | CASSLLGVMNTEAFF | TGCGCCAGCAGCTTGCTTGGGGTTATGAACACTGAAGCTTTCTTT
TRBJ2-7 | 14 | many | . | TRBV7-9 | CASSPEGYIYEQYF | TGTGCCAGCAGCCCAGAGGGCTATATCTACGAGCAGTACTTC
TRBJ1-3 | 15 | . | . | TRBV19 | CATRAGPDSGNTIYF | TGTGCCACTCGAGCGGGGCCCGATTCTGGAAACACCATATATTTT
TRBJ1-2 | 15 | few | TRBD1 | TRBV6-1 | CASSEATTGGIGYTF | TGTGCCAGCAGTGAAGCCACGACAGGGGGGATTGGCTACACCTTC
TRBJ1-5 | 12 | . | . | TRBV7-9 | CASSRSNSRQHF | TGTGCCAGCAGCCGCAGTAATTCGAGACAGCATTTT
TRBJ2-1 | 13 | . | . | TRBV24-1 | CATSGSLANEQFF | TGTGCCACCAGTGGTTCATTAGCAAATGAGCAGTTCTTC
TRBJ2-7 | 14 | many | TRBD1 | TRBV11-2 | CASSILGGLYEQYF | TGTGCCAGCAGCATTTTAGGGGGCCTCTACGAGCAGTACTTC
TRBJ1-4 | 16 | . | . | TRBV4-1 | CASSQDRAGRTEKLFF | TGCGCCAGCAGCCAAGATCGGGCAGGGCGGACCGAAAAACTGTTTTTT
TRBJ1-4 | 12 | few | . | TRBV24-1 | CATSAGGEKLFF | TGTGCCACCAGTGCGGGTGGGGAAAAACTGTTTTTT
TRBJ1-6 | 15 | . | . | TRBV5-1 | CASSLGTKGNSPLHF | TGCGCCAGCAGCTTGGGGACCAAGGGCAATTCACCCCTCCACTTT
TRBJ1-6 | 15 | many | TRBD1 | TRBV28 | CASSIPRDRNSPLHF | TGTGCCAGCAGCATTCCCCGGGACAGGAATTCACCCCTCCACTTT
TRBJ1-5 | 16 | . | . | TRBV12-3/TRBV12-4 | CASSTPGGGGNQPQHF | TGTGCCAGCAGTACTCCGGGGGGCGGTGGCAATCAGCCCCAGCATTTT
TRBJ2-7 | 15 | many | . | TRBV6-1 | CASSQTRPGTYEQYF | TGTGCCAGCAGTCAAACAAGGCCCGGCACCTACGAGCAGTACTTC
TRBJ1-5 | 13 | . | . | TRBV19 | CASSTDGVRPQHF | TGTGCCAGTAGTACGGACGGGGTTCGGCCCCAGCATTTT
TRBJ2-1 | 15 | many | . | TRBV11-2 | CASSLVPERVNEQFF | TGTGCCAGCAGCTTAGTACCAGAGAGGGTCAATGAGCAGTTCTTC
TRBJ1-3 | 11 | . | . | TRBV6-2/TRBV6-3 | CASIKGNTIYF | TGTGCCAGCATTAAAGGAAACACCATATATTTT
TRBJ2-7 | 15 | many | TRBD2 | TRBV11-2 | CASSSGTSGFYEQYF | TGTGCCAGCAGCTCGGGGACTAGCGGCTTTTACGAGCAGTACTTC
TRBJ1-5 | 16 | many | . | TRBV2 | CASNVQIGSSNQPQHF | TGTGCCAGCAACGTCCAAATCGGGAGTAGCAATCAGCCCCAGCATTTT
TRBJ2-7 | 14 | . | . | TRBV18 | CASSPPTRNYEQYF | TGTGCCAGCTCACCACCGACACGAAACTACGAGCAGTACTTC
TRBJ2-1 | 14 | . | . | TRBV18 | CASSPPVRDDEQFF | TGTGCCAGCTCACCACCGGTCAGGGATGATGAGCAGTTCTTC
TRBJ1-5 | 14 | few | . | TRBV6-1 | CASRNSVSNQPQHF | TGTGCCAGCAGAAACAGCGTTAGCAATCAGCCCCAGCATTTT
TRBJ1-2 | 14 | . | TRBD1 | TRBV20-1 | CSANNRGRTGGYTF | TGCAGTGCTAATAACAGGGGGCGCACAGGAGGCTACACCTTC
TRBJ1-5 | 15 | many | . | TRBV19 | CASTVLGAENQPQHF | TGTGCCAGTACGGTTCTCGGTGCGGAGAATCAGCCCCAGCATTTT
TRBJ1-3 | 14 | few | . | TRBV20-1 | CSATTGSSGNTIYF | TGCAGTGCTACAACAGGGAGCTCTGGAAACACCATATATTTT
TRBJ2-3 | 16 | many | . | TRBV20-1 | CSARDYLRGKTDTQYF | TGCAGTGCTAGAGATTACCTTAGGGGGAAAACAGATACGCAGTATTTT
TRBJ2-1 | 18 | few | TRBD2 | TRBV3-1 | CASSQDFGRGGPYNEQFF | TGTGCCAGCAGCCAAGACTTCGGGAGGGGGGGTCCGTACAATGAGCAGTTCTTC
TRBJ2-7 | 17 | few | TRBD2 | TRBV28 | CASSFQGLAVSSYEQYF | TGTGCCAGCAGTTTCCAGGGACTAGCGGTTTCGTCCTACGAGCAGTACTTC
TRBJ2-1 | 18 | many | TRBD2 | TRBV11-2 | CASSGSLTSGRAYNEQFF | TGTGCCAGCAGCGGATCCCTAACTAGCGGGAGGGCCTACAATGAGCAGTTCTTC
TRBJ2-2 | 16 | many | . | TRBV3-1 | CASSQGLRGAGGELFF | TGTGCCAGCAGCCAAGGTCTCAGGGGGGCCGGCGGGGAGCTGTTTTTT
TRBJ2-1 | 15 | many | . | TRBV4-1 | CASSQVGDRNNEQFF | TGCGCCAGCAGCCAAGTGGGCGACAGGAACAATGAGCAGTTCTTC
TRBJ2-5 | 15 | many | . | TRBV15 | CATSRDWRVGETQYF | TGTGCCACCAGCAGAGATTGGCGGGTTGGGGAGACCCAGTACTTC
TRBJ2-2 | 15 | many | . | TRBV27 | CASSRSVANTGELFF | TGTGCCAGCAGCCGGTCTGTCGCGAACACCGGGGAGCTGTTTTTT
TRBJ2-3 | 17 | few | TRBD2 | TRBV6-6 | CASSYNVREAETDTQYF | TGTGCCAGCAGTTACAATGTACGGGAGGCGGAGACAGATACGCAGTATTTT
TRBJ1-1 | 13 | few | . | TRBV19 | CASSIFGNTEAFF | TGTGCCAGTAGTATCTTCGGGAACACTGAAGCTTTCTTT
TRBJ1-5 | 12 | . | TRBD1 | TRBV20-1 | CSAEQGAQPQHF | TGCAGTGCTGAACAGGGGGCACAGCCCCAGCATTTT
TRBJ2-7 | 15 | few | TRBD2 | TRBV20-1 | CSATPGLADSYEQYF | TGCAGTGCTACGCCGGGGCTAGCGGACTCCTACGAGCAGTACTTC
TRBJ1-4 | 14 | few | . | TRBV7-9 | CASSYIATNEKLFF | TGTGCCAGCAGCTATATAGCAACTAATGAAAAACTGTTTTTT